These 30 T cell receptor beta chains were sequenced from one sample in a study of blood T cell repertoires in COVID-19. This table comes from immunoSEQ multiplex PCR, and its TCRdb copy is limited to in-frame clones, with some not included. The sample has 40,000 to 50,000 clones, roughly nine tenths seen once; the top ten hold approximately 4.9%. The sample comprised peripheral blood. The receptors derive from a man in his 70s with acute or convalescent COVID-19.

The rearrangement joins TRBV9 to TRBJ2-3; 8 bases agree with TRBD2. The CDR3 loop spans 15 amino acids. Germline assignment: CDR1 SGDLS and CDR2 YYNGEE. V gave up 4 bases and J gave up 1 base; unmatched junction bases: 5. CDR3 amino acids: CASSFGGGGTDTQYF. The CDR3 bases are TGTGCCAGCAGCTTCGGGGGGGGCGGCACAGATACGCAGTATTTT.

The gene calls are TRBV6-5 and TRBJ1-5, with 9 bases lining up with TRBD1. Unmatched junction bases numbered 7, after V lost 5 bases and J lost 5 bases. This CDR3 spans 15 amino acids. The germline V gene has CDR1 MNHEY and CDR2 SVGAGI. CDR3 loop: CASSPTGGWDQPQHF. Here the CDR3 DNA reads TGTGCCAGCAGTCCTACAGGGGGCTGGGATCAGCCCCAGCATTTT.

The CDR3: CASSQEAVNNQPQHF. As DNA, the CDR3 is TGTGCCAGCAGCCAAGAGGCAGTGAACAATCAGCCCCAGCATTTT. The chain joins TRBV4-2 to TRBJ1-5; no firm D call. The CDR3 loop spans 15 amino acids. V was cut by 0 bases and J by 3 bases, with 9 bases left in between. Looked up from germline, CDR1 is LGHNA and CDR2 is YNFKEQ.

This clone was seen only once. The chain links TRBV6-5 to TRBJ1-6; tentatively, D is TRBD1 (6 bases). Trimming left V 7 bases short and J 7 bases short, with 17 bases between. CDR1 and CDR2 (germline): MNHEY, SVGAGI. The CDR3 is made up of 15 amino acids. In nucleotides, the CDR3 is TGTGCCAGCACCCAAGCGCAGGGGCTAAATTCACCCCTCCACTTT. Its translation: CASTQAQGLNSPLHF.

The chain combines TRBV6-5 with TRBJ2-7; 8 bases align to TRBD2. V gave up 2 bases and J gave up 12 bases; unmatched junction bases: 9. The CDR3 length is 13 residues. CDR1 is MNHEY, CDR2 SVGAGI, per germline. The CDR3 DNA reads TGTGCCAGCAGTTACCCGGACGGGGGGGGTCTGTACTTC. Translation: CASSYPDGGGLYF.

The chain recombines TRBV13 with TRBJ2-3; 13 bases are shared with TRBD2. V shed 5 bases, J shed 5 bases, and the junction held 10 bases outside the gene matches. Germline-derived CDR1 and CDR2 are PRHDT and FYEKMQ (reference sequence). CDR3 length: 17 amino acids. The CDR3 DNA is TGTGCCAGCAGCCGCCGACTAGCGGGGGGCTTGGAAGATACGCAGTATTTT. It translates to CASSRRLAGGLEDTQYF.

Relative to its sample, this clone is medium-sized. V is TRBV5-1 and J is TRBJ2-7; D unresolved. V lost 0 bases and J lost 4, with 5 bases in between. Germline V CDR1 and CDR2: SGHRS, YFSETQ. This CDR3 spans 12 amino acids. The CDR3 loop is CASSLDKYEQYF. The CDR3 coding sequence is TGCGCCAGCAGCTTGGACAAGTACGAGCAGTACTTC. Based on the CDR3 plus reference TRBV5-1 and TRBJ2-7, the full variable domain is KAGVTQTPRYLIKTRGQQVTLSCSPISGHRSVSWYQQTPGQGLQFLFEYFSETQRNKGNFPGRFSGRQFSNSRSEMNVSTLELGDSALYLCASSLDKYEQYFGPGTRLTVT.

The chain carries TRBV9 and TRBJ2-3; TRBD1 is a possible D gene (5 bases). The CDR3 extends over 14 amino acids. V was cut by 1 base and J by 4 bases, with 10 bases left in between. CDR1 is SGDLS, CDR2 YYNGEE, per germline. Written as DNA, the CDR3 is TGTGCCAGCAGCGTACAGGGTACGCCAGATACGCAGTATTTT. It encodes CASSVQGTPDTQYF.

The CDR3 loop reads CASARLGALNTIYF. The CDR3 DNA sequence: TGTGCTAGTGCCCGGTTAGGGGCCTTAAACACCATATATTTT. V gene TRBV12-5 combines with J gene TRBJ1-3, with D perhaps TRBD1 (5 bases). The CDR3 is 14 amino acids. Germline assignment: CDR1 LGHNT and CDR2 FRNRAP. Trimming removed 7 bases at V and 6 bases at J, with 16 bases between.

J is TRBJ1-2 and V is TRBV28, with D perhaps TRBD1 (5 bases). Germline CDR1 reads MDHEN; CDR2 reads SYDVKM. This CDR3 spans 13 amino acids. Deletions cut 9 bases from V and 5 bases from J, with 16 bases between. The CDR3 DNA sequence: TGTGCCAGTTCGCCTGGGGCCGTGTATGGCTACACCTTC. Its protein product is CASSPGAVYGYTF.

The V and J genes are TRBV6-5 and TRBJ1-2, with 9 positions matching TRBD1. V gave up 4 bases and J gave up 4 bases; unmatched junction bases: 4. The germline V gene has CDR1 MNHEY and CDR2 SVGAGI. CDR3 length equals 14 residues. In DNA, the CDR3 is TGTGCCAGCAGTTCGGGGGACAGGGTCTATGGCTACACCTTC. It is translated as CASSSGDRVYGYTF.

This chain uses TRBV5-6 with TRBJ2-7, with a tentative D call TRBD1 (6 bases). Germline V gene data show CDR1 as SGHDT and CDR2 as YYEEEE. The CDR3 totals 13 residues. V was shortened by 4 bases and J by 1 base, with 9 bases between the two germline ends. This chain's CDR3 is CASSPGQSYEQYF. CDR3 coding DNA: TGTGCCAGCAGCCCTGGACAGTCCTACGAGCAGTACTTC.

The rearrangement uses TRBV2 and TRBJ1-3; 8 bases line up with TRBD1. Germline assignment: CDR1 SNHLY and CDR2 FYNNEI. The junction had 12 bases not matched to a gene; V was cut back by 8 bases and J by 0 bases. The CDR3 is made up of 17 amino acids. The CDR3 coding sequence is TGTGCCAGCTTGTCCCGGACAGGGTCCGCCTCTGGAAACACCATATATTTT. Protein sequence: CASLSRTGSASGNTIYF. The entire variable domain, with the rest obtained from reference TRBV2 and TRBJ1-3, is as follows: EPEVTQTPSHQVTQMGQEVILRCVPISNHLYFYWYRQILGQKVEFLVSFYNNEISEKSEIFDDQFSVERPDGSNFTLKIRSTKLEDSAMYFCASLSRTGSASGNTIYFGEGSWLTVV.

The rearrangement uses TRBV29-1 and TRBJ2-7; D is possibly TRBD1 (5 bases). V was trimmed by 2 bases and J by 9 bases, leaving 17 bases between them. Germline CDR1 is SQVTM and CDR2 is ANQGSEA. The CDR3 is 13 amino acids. This CDR3 is CSVEQGTAFGQYF. CDR3 bases: TGCAGCGTTGAACAGGGAACGGCCTTCGGGCAGTACTTC.

Written as DNA, the CDR3 is TGTGCCTGGAACGGGGGGCAAGGGAGTGGCTACACCTTC. Protein product: CAWNGGQGSGYTF. The chain is built from TRBV30 and TRBJ1-2; perhaps TRBD1 as D (6 bases). This CDR3 has 13 amino acids. Trimming cost V 4 bases and J 7 bases, with 16 bases left between them. Germline loops: CDR1 GTSNPN, CDR2 SVGIG (reference sequence).

J is TRBJ2-3 and V is TRBV7-6; possible D gene TRBD2, 7 bases. V was cut by 5 bases and J by 4 bases, with 16 bases left in between. CDR3 length: 15 amino acids. Germline V CDR1 and CDR2: SGHVS, FNYEAQ. CDR3 residues: CASSRPGGGPDTQYF. CDR3 bases: TGTGCCAGCAGCCGGCCGGGGGGCGGCCCAGATACGCAGTATTTT.

The chain has TRBV2 and TRBJ1-2; 10 nucleotides align to TRBD1. Trimming took 8 bases from V and 6 from J; bases not matched to a gene: 3. Looked up from germline, CDR1 is SNHLY and CDR2 is FYNNEI. The CDR3 is made up of 12 amino acids. The CDR3 protein is CASGGQGHGYTF. CDR3 nucleotides: TGTGCCAGCGGGGGACAGGGGCATGGCTACACCTTC.

The rearrangement joins TRBV2 to TRBJ1-5; D ambiguous. Deletions cut 6 bases from V and 9 bases from J, with 12 bases between. Germline values: CDR1 SNHLY, CDR2 FYNNEI. The CDR3 loop spans 12 amino acids. The CDR3 spells CASSITRGPQHF. The CDR3 region has the DNA TGTGCCAGCAGCATTACGCGGGGGCCCCAGCATTTT.

This clone was recorded only once. The V call is TRBV4-1, the J call TRBJ1-5; 7 nucleotides align to TRBD1. Germline CDR1 and CDR2: MGHRA and YSYEKL. V lost 2 bases and J lost 1; bases outside the gene matches: 5. The CDR3 spans 16 residues. This CDR3 reads CASSQRGQTSNQPQHF. CDR3 sequence (DNA): TGCGCCAGCAGCCAAAGGGGACAGACCAGCAATCAGCCCCAGCATTTT.

CDR3 in DNA: TGTGCCAGCAGTCTAGGGGGTCACACAGATACGCAGTATTTT. Residues: CASSLGGHTDTQYF. The chain has TRBV27 and TRBJ2-3, with D possibly matching TRBD1 (6 bases). This CDR3 is 14 amino acids long. Trimming left V 5 bases short and J 2 bases short, with 11 bases between. The germline CDR1 and CDR2 sequences are MNHEY and SMNVEV (reference sequence).

This clone was seen a handful of times. This rearrangement joins TRBV19 to TRBJ1-1, with a tentative D call TRBD1 (5 bases). This CDR3 region has 14 residues. Germline V gene sequence: CDR1 LNHDA, CDR2 SQIVND (reference sequence). Between the trimmed V and J ends, which lost 7 bases and 0 bases, there was a span of 12 bases. This CDR3 is CASTRGGVNTEAFF. As DNA, the CDR3 is TGTGCCAGTACCAGAGGAGGGGTGAACACTGAAGCTTTCTTT.

The rearrangement uses TRBV7-9 and TRBJ2-7, with 8 bases that match TRBD1. J was trimmed by 3 bases and V by 5 bases; bases with no gene match: 9. The CDR3 is 15 residues long. The germline gives CDR1 SEHNR, CDR2 FQNEAQ (reference sequence). In DNA form, the CDR3 reads TGTGCCAGCAGCCCACCCCGGACAGGGAACTACGAGCAGTACTTC. Translating gives CASSPPRTGNYEQYF.

A few counts support this clone. The chain links TRBV4-2 to TRBJ2-3; a weak D match, TRBD2 (7 bases). Germline CDR1 reads LGHNA; CDR2 reads YNFKEQ. V was pared by 0 bases and J by 1 base, with 11 bases between. The CDR3 spans 16 residues. CDR3 sequence reads: CASSQDRGGGTDTQYF. The CDR3 bases are TGTGCCAGCAGCCAAGATAGGGGGGGAGGCACAGATACGCAGTATTTT.

The CDR3, as DNA: TGTGCCAGCAGCTTAGAACATAGGGGGTCTAGCAATCAGCCCCAGCATTTT. Its translation is CASSLEHRGSSNQPQHF. This rearrangement joins TRBV7-9 to TRBJ1-5; TRBD1 is a possible D gene (6 bases). Germline values: CDR1 SEHNR, CDR2 FQNEAQ (reference sequence). Trimming removed 1 base from V and 0 bases from J, with 13 bases in between. This CDR3 is built from 17 residues.

This rearrangement joins TRBV7-3 to TRBJ2-2, with 10 positions matching TRBD1. The CDR3 is 16 residues long. Germline CDR1 and CDR2: SGHTA and FQGTGA. J gave up 1 base and V 5 bases, and 4 bases lay outside the gene matches. The CDR3 DNA reads as TGTGCCAGCAGCACCTGGACAGGGGGGAACACCGGGGAGCTGTTTTTT. This gives the protein CASSTWTGGNTGELFF.

In this sample, this clone turned up a few times. The rearrangement uses TRBV10-3 and TRBJ2-5; 8 bases match TRBD2. The CDR3 is 14 amino acids. CDR1 is ENHRY, CDR2 SYGVKD, per germline. V lost 4 bases, J lost 2 bases, and 3 bases stayed unmatched. The CDR3 DNA reads TGTGCCATCAGTGCAGCGGGGGCTCAAGAGACCCAGTACTTC. It encodes CAISAAGAQETQYF.

The chain combines TRBV19 with TRBJ1-4, with D possibly TRBD1 on 6 matching bases. CDR1 LNHDA and CDR2 SQIVND come from the germline V gene (reference sequence). The CDR3 sequence is 14 residues long. Trimming cost V 6 bases and J 7 bases, with 15 bases left between them. The CDR3 bases are TGTGCCAGTAGCCCCTGGTCAGGGGTTGAAAAACTGTTTTTT. As protein: CASSPWSGVEKLFF.

The rearrangement links TRBV30 to TRBJ1-1; unclear D gene. The CDR3 is 15 amino acids. Germline CDR1 is GTSNPN and CDR2 is SVGIG (reference sequence). V shed 0 bases and J shed 0 bases, with 11 bases lying between them. The CDR3: CAWSVWSLMNTEAFF. The CDR3 DNA reads TGTGCCTGGAGTGTGTGGAGCCTCATGAACACTGAAGCTTTCTTT.

The chain has TRBV30 and TRBJ2-7, with a weak D call TRBD1 (5 bases). Germline V lookup: CDR1 GTSNPN, CDR2 SVGIG (reference sequence). The CDR3 contains 16 residues. Trimming took 3 bases from V and 2 from J, leaving 20 bases between them. DNA of the CDR3: TGTGCCTGGAGAGTAAAGGGGATGGGATTGACCTACGAGCAGTACTTC. This sequence encodes CAWRVKGMGLTYEQYF. The full variable domain, rest sourced from reference TRBV30 and TRBJ2-7, is SQTIHQWPATLVQPVGSPLSLECTVEGTSNPNLYWYRQAAGRGLQLLFYSVGIGQISSEVPQNLSASRPQDRQFILSSKKLLLSDSGFYLCAWRVKGMGLTYEQYFGPGTRLTVT.

The chain recombines TRBV2 with TRBJ2-1; TRBD2 matches at 7 bases. This CDR3 contains 13 residues. Germline loops: CDR1 SNHLY, CDR2 FYNNEI. Germline trimming cut 6 bases from V and 5 bases from J; bases unmatched to any gene: 4. The CDR3 coding sequence is TGTGCCAGCAGGGCTAGCGGACACAATGAGCAGTTCTTC. Encoded protein: CASRASGHNEQFF. The complete variable domain, with remaining parts taken from reference TRBV2 and TRBJ2-1, reads EPEVTQTPSHQVTQMGQEVILRCVPISNHLYFYWYRQILGQKVEFLVSFYNNEISEKSEIFDDQFSVERPDGSNFTLKIRSTKLEDSAMYFCASRASGHNEQFFGPGTRLTVL.